Described below is a single T cell receptor beta chain sequence and its context. Its antigen remains unidentified. Libraries of TCR beta came from quantitative 5'-RACE with molecular barcodes. TCRdb ran MiXCR on the 5' RACE reads and lists one entry per CDR3 protein. The sample records fewer than 400,000 distinct CDR3 sequences, around 22% being singletons. These data are taken from a study of CD8 T cells in ankylosing spondylitis. Study-wide findings and caveats: Within matched ankylosing spondylitis synovial fluid, disease-linked clones were reportedly significantly enriched. Disease-linked clones had a CD8+ phenotype and relatively low frequency in peripheral blood. Fewer than 10 highly homologous variants made up a TCR beta motif that seemed to typify ankylosing spondylitis blood.

The CDR3 is made up of 15 amino acids. Per the germline V gene, CDR1 is SGHRS and CDR2 is YFSETQ. V shed 0 bases, J shed 7 bases, and the junction held 8 bases outside the gene matches. The sample taken for sequencing was blood, either unsorted or a sorted T cell fraction (not recorded which). The gene calls are TRBV5-1 and TRBJ2-7; the match to TRBD2 covers 9 bases. This TCR came from a male donor with ankylosing spondylitis. The CDR3 DNA is TGCGCCAGCAGCTTGGCCGTAGCGGGAGCGGCGGAGCAGTACTTC. It specifies CASSLAVAGAAEQYF.